Below are 5 T cell receptor beta chains sequenced from a single sample in a study of cytotoxic CD8 clonotypes in ibrutinib-treated CLL. Clones were read by immunoSEQ multiplex PCR, and TCRdb kept only the in-frame ones, dropping some. Of 150,000 to 200,000 clones listed, over 65% are singletons. Specimen: PBMCs, collected after 12 months of ibrutinib treatment. The receptor source for this set is a human donor with chronic lymphocytic leukemia.

The CDR3 coding sequence is TGTGCCAGCAGCCGTGGACAGGGGGCCTACGAGCAGTACTTC. Its translation is CASSRGQGAYEQYF. This rearrangement joins TRBV27 to TRBJ2-7, with TRBD1 identical over 10 bases. V lost 6 bases, J lost 2 bases, and 4 bases stayed unmatched. CDR1 and CDR2 from the germline V gene are MNHEY and SMNVEV (reference sequence). CDR3 length: 14 residues.

This chain uses TRBV5-6 with TRBJ2-1; 8 bases fit TRBD2. CDR3 length: 15 amino acids. Germline lookup yields CDR1 SGHDT and CDR2 YYEEEE. J lost 5 bases, V lost 4 bases, and 8 bases had no gene match. CDR3 amino acids: CASSPFGGANNEQFF. The CDR3 bases are TGTGCCAGCAGCCCTTTCGGGGGGGCCAACAATGAGCAGTTCTTC.

Only a few counts were recorded for this clone. Here the CDR3 reads CASSKRAGTSGEQYF. The CDR3 DNA reads as TGTGCCAGTAGTAAAAGAGCGGGGACCTCCGGCGAGCAGTACTTC. This sequence joins TRBV19 and TRBJ2-7, with 7 bases lining up with TRBD2. The J segment lost 6 bases and the V segment lost 4 bases, leaving 12 bases of the junction unmatched. CDR3 size: 15 residues. Germline V gene lookup returns CDR1 LNHDA and CDR2 SQIVND (reference sequence).

The J gene is TRBJ1-3, the V gene TRBV29-1; D is unresolved. The V gene's germline CDR1 is SQVTM and CDR2 ANQGSEA. The V gene lost 5 bases and the J gene lost 0 bases, with 8 bases spanning the gap. This CDR3 spans 13 amino acids. The CDR3 nucleotides are TGCAGCGTTTTTCTGAACTCTGGAAACACCATATATTTT. Translating it yields CSVFLNSGNTIYF.

The rearrangement uses TRBV7-2 and TRBJ2-2, with TRBD2 matching over 15 bases. The CDR3 runs 17 residues. The trim removed 5 bases at V and 4 bases at J, leaving 5 bases unmatched. CDR1 is SGHTA and CDR2 is FQGNSA in the germline V gene. Here the CDR3 DNA reads TGTGCCAGCAGCCCAGGACTAGCGGGAGGGTTCACCGGGGAGCTGTTTTTT. Translated: CASSPGLAGGFTGELFF.